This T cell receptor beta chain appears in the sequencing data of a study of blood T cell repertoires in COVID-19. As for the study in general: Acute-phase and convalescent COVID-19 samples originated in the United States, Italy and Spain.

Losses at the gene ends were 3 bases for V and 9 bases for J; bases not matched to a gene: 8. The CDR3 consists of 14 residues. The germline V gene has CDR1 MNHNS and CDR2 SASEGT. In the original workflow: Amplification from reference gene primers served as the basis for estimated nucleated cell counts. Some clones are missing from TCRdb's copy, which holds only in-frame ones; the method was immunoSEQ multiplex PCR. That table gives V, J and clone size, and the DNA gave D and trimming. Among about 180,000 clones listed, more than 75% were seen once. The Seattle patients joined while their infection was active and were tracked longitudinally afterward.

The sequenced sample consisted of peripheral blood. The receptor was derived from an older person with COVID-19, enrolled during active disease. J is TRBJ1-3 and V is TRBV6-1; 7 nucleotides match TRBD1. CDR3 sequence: CASSDPGTAVTIYF. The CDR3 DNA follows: TGTGCCAGCAGTGACCCCGGGACAGCGGTCACCATATATTTT.